This TCR beta chain was profiled in a study of blood T cell repertoires in COVID-19. Study-level background: COVID-19 samples, acute and convalescent, were from the United States, Italy and Spain.

This CDR3 has 15 amino acids. V lost 6 bases and J lost 6; bases outside the gene matches: 9. Germline V lookup: CDR1 SGHTA, CDR2 FQGNSA. Per the study methods: From reference gene primer amplification, estimates of nucleated cell counts were derived. The table came from immunoSEQ multiplex PCR; TCRdb's copy has only in-frame clones and leaves some out. V and J calls plus clone size are reproduced from that table; the DNA served to infer D and trimming. The sample holds 250,000 to 350,000 clones, approximately 90% seen once. V is TRBV7-2 and J is TRBJ2-1, with 9 bases aligning to TRBD2. This receptor was obtained from a man aged 30-40 years with acute or convalescent COVID-19. Sequencing input: peripheral blood. CDR3 sequence (DNA): TGTGCCAGCAGGGGACCGGGACTAGCTTCCAATGAGCAGTTCTTC. Protein sequence: CASRGPGLASNEQFF.